Each of the 8 T cell receptor beta chains below was sequenced from the same sample in a study of cytomegalovirus exposure and HLA in healthy donors. The study ran its PCR with 60 Vbeta and 13 Jbeta primers. TCRdb's copy holds only in-frame clones and misses some; the assay was immunoSEQ multiplex PCR. The sample has under 250,000 clones, 60% to 80% seen once. Sequencing was performed on PBMCs. These receptors were taken from a woman aged 25 to 45 in good health and CMV-seronegative.

This clone was picked up a small number of times. The chain employs TRBV7-9 and TRBJ1-2; D remains unclear. The germline V and J ends were trimmed by 5 bases and 3 bases, with 13 bases remaining between them. Germline lookup yields CDR1 SEHNR and CDR2 FQNEAQ (reference sequence). The CDR3 is 14 amino acids. CDR3 DNA sequence: TGTGCCAGCAGCCTAACAGTGTATGACTATGGCTACACCTTC. It yields the protein CASSLTVYDYGYTF.

This clone was picked up a small number of times. The genes are TRBV2 and TRBJ2-7, with D unresolved. In germline, CDR1 is SNHLY, CDR2 FYNNEI. This CDR3 comprises 13 residues. V lost 0 bases, J lost 6 bases, and 9 bases lay in between. This chain's CDR3 is CASSEAVGGEQYF. The CDR3 bases are TGTGCCAGCAGTGAAGCGGTAGGCGGCGAGCAGTACTTC.

The table lists this clone with a few counts. The rearrangement uses TRBV14 and TRBJ2-5; 7 bases align to TRBD1. Germline CDR1 and CDR2: SGHDN and FVKESK. The V and J ends lost 3 bases and 3 bases, in that order; junction bases with no gene match: 4. The CDR3 loop spans 14 amino acids. The CDR3 is CASSHRQGKETQYF. For the CDR3, the DNA is TGTGCCAGCAGCCACCGACAGGGAAAAGAGACCCAGTACTTC.

The chain couples TRBV11-3 to TRBJ2-1, with unresolved D. Trimming removed 5 bases at V and 9 bases at J, with 14 bases between. Germline V lookup: CDR1 SGHNT, CDR2 YENEEA. The CDR3 runs to 13 residues. The CDR3 here is CASSRLSEGEQFF. The CDR3, as DNA: TGTGCCAGCAGCCGTCTCAGCGAAGGTGAGCAGTTCTTC.

The rearrangement links TRBV18 to TRBJ2-3; TRBD2 might be the D (5 bases). The CDR3 covers 14 residues. The ends were cut back, 1 base at V and 6 bases at J, with 11 bases in the middle. Germline V CDR1 and CDR2: KGHSH, LQKENI. CDR3: CASSPRRLTDTQYF. CDR3 in DNA: TGTGCCAGCTCACCACGGAGGCTTACTGATACGCAGTATTTT.

The genes are TRBV2 and TRBJ1-6, with unresolved D. The CDR3 spans 16 residues. Germline V lookup: CDR1 SNHLY, CDR2 FYNNEI. V was pared by 2 bases and J by 0 bases, with 8 bases between. The CDR3 loop reads CASSERRSSYNSPLHF. The CDR3 nucleotides are TGTGCCAGCAGTGAAAGGAGGAGCTCCTATAATTCACCCCTCCACTTT.

This chain links TRBV27 with TRBJ2-7; 10 bases agree with TRBD2. After removal of 5 bases from V and 3 bases from J, the junction contained 4 bases not matched to a gene. Germline V gene data show CDR1 as MNHEY and CDR2 as SMNVEV (reference sequence). The CDR3 runs to 14 residues. The CDR3 here is CASSPRTSGYEQYF. For the CDR3, the DNA is TGTGCCAGCAGTCCGCGGACTAGCGGCTACGAGCAGTACTTC.

The rearrangement links TRBV9 to TRBJ2-7; 9 nucleotides line up with TRBD1. The V gene end was trimmed by 0 bases and the J gene end by 6 bases; junction bases not matched to a gene: 7. CDR3 length: 15 amino acids. From germline, CDR1 is SGDLS and CDR2 YYNGEE. CDR3: CASSVDGGQGREQYF. DNA of the CDR3: TGTGCCAGCAGCGTAGATGGGGGACAGGGTCGCGAGCAGTACTTC.